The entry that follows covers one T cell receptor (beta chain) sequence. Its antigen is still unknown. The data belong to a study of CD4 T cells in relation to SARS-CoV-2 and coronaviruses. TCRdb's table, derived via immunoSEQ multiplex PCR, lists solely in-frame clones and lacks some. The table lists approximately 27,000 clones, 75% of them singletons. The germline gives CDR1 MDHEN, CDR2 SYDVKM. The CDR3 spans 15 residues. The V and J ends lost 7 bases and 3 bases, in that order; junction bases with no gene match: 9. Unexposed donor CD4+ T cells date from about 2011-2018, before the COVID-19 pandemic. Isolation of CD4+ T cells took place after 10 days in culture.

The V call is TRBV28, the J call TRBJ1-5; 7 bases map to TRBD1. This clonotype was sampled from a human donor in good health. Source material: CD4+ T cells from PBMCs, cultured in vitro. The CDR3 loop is CASTPGGGTNQPQHF. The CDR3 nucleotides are TGTGCCAGCACTCCAGGGGGGGGCACCAATCAGCCCCAGCATTTT.